This entry lists 16 T cell receptor beta chains sequenced from one sample in a study of blood T cell repertoires in COVID-19 (dated by TCRdb to about 2020). Library preparation employed the immunoSEQ multiplex PCR assay. TCRdb provides this immuneACCESS table in a form limited to in-frame rearrangements. Some clones are lacking; in checked studies, under half of them reflect an unresolved V gene, and why the rest are absent is not known. Recorded for this sample are 300,000 or so clones; approximately 87% of them occurred a single time. The ten largest clones capture 7.8% of the sample. Sequencing was carried out using peripheral blood. The receptors here all came from a woman aged 45-65 years who had recovered from COVID-19.

V gene TRBV2 combines with J gene TRBJ1-6; TRBD1 agrees at 9 bases. The CDR3 sequence is 15 residues long. Germline loops: CDR1 SNHLY, CDR2 FYNNEI. The trim removed 6 bases at V and 5 bases at J, leaving 5 bases unmatched. The CDR3 DNA sequence: TGTGCCAGCAGCAATAGACAGGGGGATAATTCACCCCTCCACTTT. Encoded protein: CASSNRQGDNSPLHF.

The rearrangement joins TRBV30 to TRBJ2-7, with TRBD2 as a possible D gene (6 bases). Trimming took off 2 bases at V and 3 bases at J, with 26 bases between the two ends. Germline loops: CDR1 GTSNPN, CDR2 SVGIG (reference sequence). This CDR3 comprises 18 residues. CDR3 coding DNA: TGTGCCTGGAGTTCCTACCCGGGACTCCCGAGCAATGTCTACGAGCAGTACTTC. Its protein is CAWSSYPGLPSNVYEQYF.

The rearrangement uses TRBV5-5 and TRBJ2-7; tentatively, D is TRBD1 (6 bases). V was shortened by 2 bases and J by 0 bases, with 12 bases between the two germline ends. Germline V lookup: CDR1 SGHKS, CDR2 YYEKEE (reference sequence). This CDR3 comprises 15 residues. In nucleotides, the CDR3 is TGTGCCAGCAGCTTTGAGGACAGCAGCTCCTACGAGCAGTACTTC. It codes for CASSFEDSSSYEQYF.

This clone was recorded once. J is TRBJ2-3 and V is TRBV7-2; 7 bases fit TRBD2. The trim removed 5 bases at V and 4 bases at J, leaving 9 bases unmatched. The length of the CDR3 is 15 residues. Germline V lookup: CDR1 SGHTA, CDR2 FQGNSA. The CDR3: CASSPIGGIPDTQYF. The CDR3 DNA sequence: TGTGCCAGCAGCCCGATCGGGGGGATCCCAGATACGCAGTATTTT.

The genes are TRBV28 and TRBJ2-1; the match to TRBD1 covers 8 bases. Germline V gene sequence: CDR1 MDHEN, CDR2 SYDVKM. The trim removed 7 bases at V and 4 bases at J, leaving 9 bases unmatched. The CDR3 consists of 15 residues. CDR3 residues: CASTRTGQDYNEQFF. CDR3 DNA sequence: TGTGCCAGCACCAGAACGGGACAGGATTACAATGAGCAGTTCTTC.

CDR3 sequence reads: CASSAGGTGIYEQYF. CDR3 DNA: TGTGCCAGCAGTGCGGGAGGGACAGGGATCTACGAGCAGTACTTC. The V call is TRBV2, the J call TRBJ2-7; D possibly corresponds to TRBD1 (9 bases). The V gene lost 4 bases and the J gene lost 3 bases, with 16 bases spanning the gap. Germline V gives CDR1 SNHLY, CDR2 FYNNEI. This CDR3 region has 15 residues.

This rearrangement joins TRBV10-3 to TRBJ2-1, with TRBD2 as a possible D gene (5 bases). The CDR3 extends over 15 amino acids. V shed 0 bases and J shed 4 bases, with 10 bases lying between them. Germline lookup yields CDR1 ENHRY and CDR2 SYGVKD. CDR3 residues: CAISESGVGYNEQFF. CDR3 DNA: TGTGCCATCAGTGAGTCCGGGGTCGGGTACAATGAGCAGTTCTTC.

This sequence joins TRBV12-3 or TRBV12-4 and TRBJ1-4, with no clear D. V was pared by 5 bases and J by 6 bases, with 7 bases between. The CDR3 is 12 residues long. The CDR3 here is CASSSQDEKLFF. CDR3 nucleotide sequence: TGTGCCAGCAGTAGCCAGGATGAAAAACTGTTTTTT.

The J gene is TRBJ1-2, the V gene TRBV5-1; D is uncertain. Germline values: CDR1 SGHRS, CDR2 YFSETQ. The CDR3 loop spans 11 amino acids. Deletions cut 5 bases from V and 7 bases from J, with 9 bases between. The CDR3 DNA follows: TGCGCCAGCAGTGACGGAGGTGGCTACACCTTC. It specifies CASSDGGGYTF.

V gene TRBV11-3 combines with J gene TRBJ2-7; 9 positions agree with TRBD1. Germline assignment: CDR1 SGHNT and CDR2 YENEEA. V lost 5 bases to trimming and J lost 6 bases; unmatched junction nucleotides: 8. The CDR3 runs 14 residues. The CDR3 is CASSIRQGVSEQYF. The CDR3 DNA follows: TGTGCCAGCAGCATCCGACAGGGGGTCTCCGAGCAGTACTTC.

The rearrangement uses TRBV2 and TRBJ1-4; tentative D call: TRBD1 (6 bases). CDR1 is SNHLY and CDR2 is FYNNEI in the germline V gene. CDR3 length: 15 amino acids. V was shortened by 8 bases and J by 2 bases, with 15 bases between the two germline ends. CDR3 in amino acids: CASVKGQGTNEKLFF. In DNA, the CDR3 is TGTGCCAGCGTAAAGGGTCAGGGGACTAATGAAAAACTGTTTTTT.

The V and J genes are TRBV7-8 and TRBJ2-1; 9 nucleotides line up with TRBD1. Germline lookup yields CDR1 SGHVS and CDR2 FQNEAQ. The CDR3 runs 15 residues. Trimming removed 5 bases from V and 2 bases from J; junction bases left unmatched: 4. DNA for the CDR3: TGTGCCAGCAGCCGAGACAGGGGGGCCTACAATGAGCAGTTCTTC. It yields the protein CASSRDRGAYNEQFF.

The V gene is TRBV13, the J gene TRBJ1-2; 7 bases fit TRBD1. J gave up 2 bases and V 4 bases, and 10 bases lay outside the gene matches. The CDR3 covers 16 residues. CDR1 is PRHDT and CDR2 is FYEKMQ in the germline V gene (reference sequence). CDR3 sequence: CASSSIAGGANYGYTF. CDR3 coding DNA: TGTGCCAGCAGCTCGATCGCAGGGGGTGCGAACTATGGCTACACCTTC. The variable domain in full, completed from reference TRBV13 and TRBJ1-2, reads AAGVIQSPRHLIKEKRETATLKCYPIPRHDTVYWYQQGPGQDPQFLISFYEKMQSDKGSIPDRFSAQQFSDYHSELNMSSLELGDSALYFCASSSIAGGANYGYTFGSGTRLTVV.

The chain is built from TRBV18 and TRBJ2-7; TRBD1 agrees at 8 bases. CDR1 and CDR2 (germline): KGHSH, LQKENI. The CDR3 runs 15 residues. V lost 3 bases and J lost 5; bases outside the gene matches: 9. This CDR3 is CASSPGRTGLNEQYF. Here the CDR3 DNA reads TGTGCCAGCTCACCCGGAAGGACAGGGTTGAACGAGCAGTACTTC.

The gene calls are TRBV18 and TRBJ2-2, with 9 bases fitting TRBD1. The CDR3 length is 16 residues. V lost 6 bases to trimming and J lost 1 base; unmatched junction nucleotides: 6. Germline V lookup: CDR1 KGHSH, CDR2 LQKENI. This CDR3 is CASSPRTGENTGELFF. For the CDR3, the DNA is TGTGCCAGCTCGCCTCGGACAGGGGAGAACACCGGGGAGCTGTTTTTT.

The chain recombines TRBV7-2 with TRBJ2-5; 7 positions match TRBD1. CDR3 size: 15 residues. In germline, CDR1 is SGHTA, CDR2 FQGNSA. V lost 4 bases, J lost 5 bases, and 10 bases stayed unmatched. The CDR3 DNA reads TGTGCCAGCAGCTCGAGGGGGCTCGTAGGGGAGACCCAGTACTTC. Its protein is CASSSRGLVGETQYF.